The 26 T cell receptor beta chains presented below share a single source sample, sequenced in a study of T cell repertoires and Cas9 in healthy adults. The assay was immunoSEQ multiplex PCR, and TCRdb's table has in-frame clones only and misses some. The table has tens of thousands of clones, roughly 92% seen once. Sequenced material: CD4+ effector T cells (CD127+, CD25-, CD137-, CD154-) from PBMCs; culture status not recorded. The receptors were gathered from a human donor in good health.

This clone was recorded once. The V call is TRBV5-1, the J call TRBJ2-3, with TRBD2 matching 13 bases. The CDR3 length is 17 residues. Germline CDR1 is SGHRS and CDR2 is YFSETQ. The V gene end was trimmed by 0 bases and the J gene end by 5 bases; junction bases not matched to a gene: 6. CDR3 protein: CASSLEGLAGSGDTQYF. The CDR3 DNA follows: TGCGCCAGCAGCTTGGAGGGACTAGCGGGAAGTGGAGATACGCAGTATTTT.

The CDR3 coding sequence is TGTGCCAGCAGCCAGGGTTTCAGCAATCAGCCCCAGCATTTT. Residues: CASSQGFSNQPQHF. V is TRBV6-6 and J is TRBJ1-5, with D possibly TRBD1 on 5 matching bases. V lost 6 bases, J lost 1 base, and 10 bases lay in between. Germline loops: CDR1 MNHNY, CDR2 SVGAGI (reference sequence). The CDR3 is made up of 14 amino acids.

The chain carries TRBV6-5 and TRBJ1-2; no reliable D call. Between the trimmed V and J ends, which lost 5 bases and 5 bases, there was a span of 6 bases. Germline CDR1 is MNHEY and CDR2 is SVGAGI. CDR3 size: 11 residues. Here the CDR3 reads CASSPGYGYTF. In DNA form, the CDR3 reads TGTGCCAGCAGTCCAGGATATGGCTACACCTTC.

The CDR3, as DNA: TGTGCCAGCAGCTTGGAGTATAACAATGAGCAGTTCTTC. It encodes CASSLEYNNEQFF. The chain uses TRBV5-4 and TRBJ2-1, with D uncertain. There are 13 residues in the CDR3. Trimming shortened V by 0 bases and J by 5 bases, and 6 bases separated the two germline ends. Germline CDR1 SGHNT, CDR2 YYREEE (reference sequence).

This rearrangement joins TRBV28 to TRBJ2-1; the match to TRBD2 covers 13 bases. Trimming at V came to 6 bases and at J to 4 bases, leaving 9 bases not matched to a gene. Per the germline V gene, CDR1 is MDHEN and CDR2 is SYDVKM. The CDR3 spans 17 residues. In nucleotides, the CDR3 is TGTGCCAGCAGCTCCGGGACTAGCGGGAAGTTATACAATGAGCAGTTCTTC. Translation gives CASSSGTSGKLYNEQFF.

The chain has TRBV29-1 and TRBJ1-1, with no clear D. V dropped 4 bases and J dropped 1 base, with 10 bases sitting between them. The V gene's germline CDR1 is SQVTM and CDR2 ANQGSEA. The CDR3 has 13 amino acids. CDR3 residues: CSVVKGRNTEAFF. Written as DNA, the CDR3 is TGCAGCGTTGTTAAGGGTCGGAACACTGAAGCTTTCTTT.

The chain is built from TRBV6-5 and TRBJ1-1, with D possibly being TRBD1 (5 bases). Trimming took 0 bases from V and 6 from J, leaving 11 bases between them. This CDR3 contains 14 residues. The V gene's germline CDR1 is MNHEY and CDR2 SVGAGI. CDR3 nucleotides: TGTGCCAGCAGTTACTCGGACCGGGGGGCTGAAGCTTTCTTT. As protein: CASSYSDRGAEAFF.

The chain joins TRBV28 to TRBJ2-7; perhaps TRBD2 as D (5 bases). Germline loops: CDR1 MDHEN, CDR2 SYDVKM. Trimming took 5 bases from V and 2 from J, leaving 16 bases between them. The CDR3 contains 15 residues. This chain's CDR3 is CASSPAESSTYEQYV. CDR3 nucleotides: TGTGCCAGCAGTCCAGCGGAATCGTCGACCTACGAGCAGTACGTC.

This clone was counted once. V gene TRBV19 combines with J gene TRBJ1-1, with no clear D. Per germline, CDR1 LNHDA and CDR2 SQIVND (reference sequence). Deletions cut 1 base from V and 4 bases from J, with 10 bases between. CDR3 size: 14 residues. The CDR3 nucleotides read TGTGCCAGTAGTATAGTGGTCGGCGGCACTGAAGCTTTCTTT. It encodes CASSIVVGGTEAFF.

This chain uses TRBV5-4 with TRBJ1-1; perhaps TRBD1 as D (6 bases). Germline assignment: CDR1 SGHNT and CDR2 YYREEE (reference sequence). The CDR3 is 13 amino acids. The CDR3 here is CATHSGVDAEAFF. CDR3 sequence (DNA): TGTGCTACCCACTCAGGGGTCGACGCTGAAGCTTTCTTT.

V gene TRBV11-1 combines with J gene TRBJ1-1; possible D gene TRBD1, 5 bases. The germline V gene encodes CDR1 SGHAT and CDR2 FQDESV (reference sequence). Trimming cost V 1 base and J 0 bases, with 12 bases left between them. This CDR3 spans 16 amino acids. CDR3 sequence: CASSLVGGRVNTEAFF. CDR3 DNA: TGTGCCAGCAGCTTAGTTGGTGGCAGGGTGAACACTGAAGCTTTCTTT. The variable domain in full, completed from reference TRBV11-1 and TRBJ1-1, reads EAEVAQSPRYKITEKSQAVAFWCDPISGHATLYWYRQILGQGPELLVQFQDESVVDDSQLPKDRFSAERLKGVDSTLKIQPAELGDSAMYLCASSLVGGRVNTEAFFGQGTRLTVV.

The rearrangement links TRBV13 to TRBJ2-5; 7 nucleotides agree with TRBD1. Germline CDR1 is PRHDT and CDR2 is FYEKMQ (reference sequence). This CDR3 has 15 residues. Trimming cost V 4 bases and J 2 bases; bases outside gene matches: 7. The CDR3 spells CASSSRDSYQETQYF. The CDR3 nucleotides read TGTGCCAGCAGCTCCCGGGACAGTTATCAAGAGACCCAGTACTTC.

Comment on this clone: The junction departs from germline at one end; a sequencing error may be responsible. J is TRBJ2-1 and V is TRBV5-1; tentative D call: TRBD1 (5 bases). The CDR3 spans 12 residues. Germline V gives CDR1 SGHRS, CDR2 YFSETQ. The CDR3 reads CASSSDNNGQFF. In DNA, the CDR3 is TGCGCCAGCAGCTCGGACAACAATGGGCAGTTCTTC.

As to this clone: The same CDR3 arises from other DNA sequences in this sample as well. V usage is TRBV29-1 and J usage is TRBJ1-3; 9 bases align to TRBD1. V trimming: 3 bases; J trimming: 7 bases; junction bases outside the gene matches: 4. This CDR3 spans 13 amino acids. The germline V gene encodes CDR1 SQVTM and CDR2 ANQGSEA. The CDR3 bases are TGCAGCGTTGAGGACAGGGGTGGGAACACCATATATTTT. Protein sequence: CSVEDRGGNTIYF.

The chain links TRBV6-5 to TRBJ2-3; D may match TRBD1 or TRBD2 (5 bases each). Trimming pared 8 bases from V and 5 bases from J, leaving 8 bases between. The CDR3 runs to 11 residues. The V gene's germline CDR1 is MNHEY and CDR2 SVGAGI. The CDR3 sequence is CASRGGDTQYF. The DNA of the CDR3 is TGTGCCAGCCGGGGCGGAGATACGCAGTATTTT.

The table lists this clone with a count of one. The DNA for the CDR3 is TGTGCCAGCATATTTTTGACAGGGAGCAACTATGGCTACACCTTC. Its protein product is CASIFLTGSNYGYTF. The rearrangement links TRBV6-6 to TRBJ1-2; 7 nucleotides agree with TRBD1. Unmatched junction bases numbered 10, after V lost 7 bases and J lost 2 bases. The CDR3 is made up of 15 amino acids. In germline, CDR1 is MNHNY, CDR2 SVGAGI (reference sequence).

The chain joins TRBV10-3 to TRBJ1-1; TRBD1 might be the D (5 bases). The CDR3 is 13 residues long. Trimming took off 8 bases at V and 3 bases at J, with 13 bases between the two ends. The V gene's germline CDR1 is ENHRY and CDR2 SYGVKD. The CDR3 coding sequence is TGTGCCATCGCCCAGGGAGGGGACACTGAAGCTTTCTTT. Translated: CAIAQGGDTEAFF.

This clone occurred a few times. The J gene is TRBJ2-7, the V gene TRBV10-1, with TRBD2 as a possible D gene (5 bases). CDR1 WNHNN and CDR2 SYGVQD come from the germline V gene (reference sequence). V was cut by 2 bases and J by 2 bases, with 10 bases left in between. The CDR3 runs to 14 residues. The CDR3 sequence: CASSENRLPYEQYF. CDR3 coding DNA: TGCGCCAGCAGTGAGAACAGACTACCCTACGAGCAGTACTTC.

V and J are TRBV2 and TRBJ2-3; 8 bases fit TRBD2. The CDR3 consists of 16 residues. V lost 6 bases and J lost 2; bases outside the gene matches: 10. Looked up from germline, CDR1 is SNHLY and CDR2 is FYNNEI. The CDR3 nucleotides read TGTGCCAGCAGATCACGGGCTAGCGGGTTCACAGATACGCAGTATTTT. This codes for CASRSRASGFTDTQYF.

This chain uses TRBV19 with TRBJ2-5; TRBD1 or TRBD2 may be the D gene (5 bases each). Germline V gene sequence: CDR1 LNHDA, CDR2 SQIVND (reference sequence). This CDR3 spans 13 amino acids. Trimming removed 4 bases at V and 2 bases at J, with 8 bases between. The CDR3 DNA reads as TGTGCCAGTAGTAACTGGGGGCAAGAGACCCAGTACTTC. This sequence encodes CASSNWGQETQYF.

The chain has TRBV10-3 and TRBJ1-5; 9 nucleotides line up with TRBD1. Germline CDR1 ENHRY, CDR2 SYGVKD. With V trimmed by 10 bases and J by 0 bases, 13 bases remained unmatched. The CDR3 has 17 residues. CDR3 bases: TGTGCCAGCCGTCCCACAGGGGGCGGGAATAGCAATCAGCCCCAGCATTTT. This sequence encodes CASRPTGGGNSNQPQHF.

V usage is TRBV6-6 and J usage is TRBJ2-1; 11 nucleotides align to TRBD1. The J segment lost 0 bases and the V segment lost 6 bases, leaving 4 bases of the junction unmatched. Germline V lookup: CDR1 MNHNY, CDR2 SVGAGI (reference sequence). This CDR3 is built from 16 residues. This CDR3 is CASSGTGGDSYNEQFF. CDR3 in DNA: TGTGCCAGCAGCGGGACAGGGGGTGACTCCTACAATGAGCAGTTCTTC.

The chain carries TRBV4-2 and TRBJ2-1; TRBD2 might be the D (6 bases). Germline lookup yields CDR1 LGHNA and CDR2 YNFKEQ. Trimming pared 4 bases from V and 4 bases from J, leaving 20 bases between. The CDR3 is 17 residues long. The CDR3 reads CASSLMGSSGFYNEQFF. Here the CDR3 DNA reads TGTGCCAGCAGCCTTATGGGAAGTAGCGGCTTTTACAATGAGCAGTTCTTC.

J is TRBJ2-5 and V is TRBV6-1; D is ambiguous. Germline values: CDR1 MNHNS, CDR2 SASEGT. The CDR3 sequence is 17 residues long. Trimming took 3 bases from V and 3 from J, leaving 20 bases between them. CDR3 nucleotides: TGTGCCAGCAGTGATGGGTCGGCGGTAGCCCTGAAAGAGACCCAGTACTTC. This encodes CASSDGSAVALKETQYF.

This rearrangement joins TRBV7-2 to TRBJ1-2, with D maybe TRBD1 (6 bases). V lost 1 base to trimming and J lost 4 bases, with 16 bases between them. CDR1 is SGHTA, CDR2 FQGNSA, per germline. The CDR3 length is 16 residues. For the CDR3, the DNA is TGTGCCAGCAGCTTAGACAGGGTTGGGATGAGCTATGGCTACACCTTC. The encoded protein is CASSLDRVGMSYGYTF.

The chain couples TRBV27 to TRBJ2-7, with 9 bases aligning to TRBD2. J was trimmed by 3 bases and V by 3 bases; bases with no gene match: 6. CDR1 MNHEY and CDR2 SMNVEV come from the germline V gene (reference sequence). The length of the CDR3 is 15 residues. The CDR3 protein is CASSLRAGGVYEQYV. CDR3 coding DNA: TGTGCCAGCAGTTTGCGGGCGGGAGGGGTCTACGAGCAGTACGTC.